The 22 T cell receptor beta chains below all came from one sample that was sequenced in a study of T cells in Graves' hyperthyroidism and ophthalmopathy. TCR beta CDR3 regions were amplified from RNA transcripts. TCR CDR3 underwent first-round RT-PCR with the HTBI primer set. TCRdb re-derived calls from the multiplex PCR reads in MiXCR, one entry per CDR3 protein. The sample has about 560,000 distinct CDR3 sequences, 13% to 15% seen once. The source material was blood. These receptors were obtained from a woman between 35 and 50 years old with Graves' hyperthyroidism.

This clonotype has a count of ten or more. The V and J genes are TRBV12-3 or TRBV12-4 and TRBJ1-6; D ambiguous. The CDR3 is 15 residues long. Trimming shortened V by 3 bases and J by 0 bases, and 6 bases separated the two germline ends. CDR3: CASSLGNSYNSPLHF. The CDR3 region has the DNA TGTGCCAGCAGTTTGGGGAACTCCTATAATTCACCCCTCCACTTT.

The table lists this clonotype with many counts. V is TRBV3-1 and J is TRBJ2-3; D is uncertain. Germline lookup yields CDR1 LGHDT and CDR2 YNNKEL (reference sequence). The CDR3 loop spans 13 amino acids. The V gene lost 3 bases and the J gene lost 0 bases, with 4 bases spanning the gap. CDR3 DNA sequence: TGTGCCAGCAGCCAGATGAGCACAGATACGCAGTATTTT. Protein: CASSQMSTDTQYF.

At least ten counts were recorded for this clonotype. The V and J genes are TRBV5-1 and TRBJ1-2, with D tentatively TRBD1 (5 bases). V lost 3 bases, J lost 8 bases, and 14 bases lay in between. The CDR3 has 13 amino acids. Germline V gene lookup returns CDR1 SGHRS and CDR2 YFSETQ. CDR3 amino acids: CASSYQGLEGYTF. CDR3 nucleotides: TGCGCCAGCAGCTACCAGGGACTAGAAGGCTACACCTTC.

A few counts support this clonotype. The CDR3 DNA sequence: TGTGCCAGCAGCGGCGAGGGACTAGCGGGCCGGACTCTCACAGATACGCAGTATTTT. Amino acid sequence: CASSGEGLAGRTLTDTQYF. The chain has TRBV5-8 and TRBJ2-3, with 12 bases that match TRBD2. V lost 4 bases to trimming and J lost 2 bases; unmatched junction nucleotides: 14. Germline lookup yields CDR1 SGHTS and CDR2 YDEGEE. This CDR3 is built from 19 residues.

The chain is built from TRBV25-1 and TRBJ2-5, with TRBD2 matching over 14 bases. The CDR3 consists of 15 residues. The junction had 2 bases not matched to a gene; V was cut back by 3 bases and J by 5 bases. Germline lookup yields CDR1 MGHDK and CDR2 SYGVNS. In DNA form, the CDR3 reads TGTGCCAGCAGTGAGACTAGCGGGAGGGGGGAGACCCAGTACTTC. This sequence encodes CASSETSGRGETQYF.

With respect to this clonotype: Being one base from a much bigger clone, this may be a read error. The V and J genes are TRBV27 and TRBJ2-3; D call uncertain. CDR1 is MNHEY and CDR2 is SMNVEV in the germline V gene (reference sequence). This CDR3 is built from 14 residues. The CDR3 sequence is CASSFRVITVTQYF. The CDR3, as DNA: TGTGCCAGCAGTTTCCGGGTAATCACAGTTACGCAGTATTTT.

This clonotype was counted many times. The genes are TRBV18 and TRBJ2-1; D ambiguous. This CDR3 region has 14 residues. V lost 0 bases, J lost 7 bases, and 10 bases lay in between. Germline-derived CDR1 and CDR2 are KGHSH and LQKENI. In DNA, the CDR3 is TGTGCCAGCTCACCACCCCCATACTTGAATGAGCAGTTCTTC. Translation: CASSPPPYLNEQFF.

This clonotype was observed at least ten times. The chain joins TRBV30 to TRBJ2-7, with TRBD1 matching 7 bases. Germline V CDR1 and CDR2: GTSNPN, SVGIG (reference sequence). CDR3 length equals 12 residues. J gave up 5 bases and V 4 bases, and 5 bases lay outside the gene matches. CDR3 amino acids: CAWTRGLNEQYF. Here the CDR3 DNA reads TGTGCCTGGACGAGGGGGCTGAACGAGCAGTACTTC.

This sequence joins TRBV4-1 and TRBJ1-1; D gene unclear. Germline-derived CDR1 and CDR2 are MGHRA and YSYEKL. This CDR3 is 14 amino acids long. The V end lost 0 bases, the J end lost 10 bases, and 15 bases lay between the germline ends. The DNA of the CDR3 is TGCGCCAGCAGCCAAGAACAACGGTCCTGGGGAGCTTTCTTT. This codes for CASSQEQRSWGAFF.

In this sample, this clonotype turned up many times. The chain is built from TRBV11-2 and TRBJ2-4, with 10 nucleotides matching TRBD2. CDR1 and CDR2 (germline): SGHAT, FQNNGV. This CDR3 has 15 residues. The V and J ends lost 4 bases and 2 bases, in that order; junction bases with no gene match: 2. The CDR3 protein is CASSSSGSSKNIQYF. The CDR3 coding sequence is TGTGCCAGCAGCTCTAGCGGGAGTTCCAAAAACATTCAGTACTTC.

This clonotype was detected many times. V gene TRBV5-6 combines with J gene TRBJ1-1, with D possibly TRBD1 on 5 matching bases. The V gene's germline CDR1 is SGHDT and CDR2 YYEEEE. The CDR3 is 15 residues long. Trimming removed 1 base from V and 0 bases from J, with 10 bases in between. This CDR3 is CASSLQGRLNTEAFF. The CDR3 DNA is TGTGCCAGCAGCTTGCAGGGACGATTGAACACTGAAGCTTTCTTT.

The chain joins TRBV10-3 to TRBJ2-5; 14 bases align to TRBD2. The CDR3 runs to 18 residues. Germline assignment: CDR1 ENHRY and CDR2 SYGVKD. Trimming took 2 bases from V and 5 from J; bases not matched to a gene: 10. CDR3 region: CAISEPKGLAGGGETQYF. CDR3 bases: TGTGCCATCAGTGAGCCCAAAGGACTAGCGGGAGGAGGGGAGACCCAGTACTTC.

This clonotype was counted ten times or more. The DNA for the CDR3 is TGTGCCAGCAGCCGGGGACTAGAGGTCGACGAGCAGTACTTC. The encoded protein is CASSRGLEVDEQYF. The V and J genes are TRBV7-8 and TRBJ2-7; TRBD2 matches 8 bases. Germline V gene data show CDR1 as SGHVS and CDR2 as FQNEAQ. The CDR3 runs to 14 residues. Trimming cost V 5 bases and J 5 bases; bases outside gene matches: 8.

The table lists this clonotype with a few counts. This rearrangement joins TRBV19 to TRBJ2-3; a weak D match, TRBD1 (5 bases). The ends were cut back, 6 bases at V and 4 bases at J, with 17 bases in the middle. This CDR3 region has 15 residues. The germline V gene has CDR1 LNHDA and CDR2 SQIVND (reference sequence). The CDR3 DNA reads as TGTGCCAGTAGAAACTCAGGGAAAGGTGCAGATACGCAGTATTTT. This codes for CASRNSGKGADTQYF. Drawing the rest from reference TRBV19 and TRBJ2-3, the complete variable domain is DGGITQSPKYLFRKEGQNVTLSCEQNLNHDAMYWYRQDPGQGLRLIYYSQIVNDFQKGDIAEGYSVSREKKESFPLTVTSAQKNPTAFYLCASRNSGKGADTQYFGPGTRLTVL.

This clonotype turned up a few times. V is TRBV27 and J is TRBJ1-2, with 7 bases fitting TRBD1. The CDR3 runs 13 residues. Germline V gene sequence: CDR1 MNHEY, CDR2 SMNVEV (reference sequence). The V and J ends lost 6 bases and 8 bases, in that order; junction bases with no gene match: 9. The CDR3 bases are TGTGCCAGCAGGACAGGGACTTATGGCGGCTACACCTTC. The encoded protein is CASRTGTYGGYTF.

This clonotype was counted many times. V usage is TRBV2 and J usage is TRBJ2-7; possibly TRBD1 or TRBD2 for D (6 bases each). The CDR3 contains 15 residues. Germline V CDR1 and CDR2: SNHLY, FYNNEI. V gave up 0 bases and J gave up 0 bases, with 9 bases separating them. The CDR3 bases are TGTGCCAGCAGTGAAGCAGGGGGGAGCTCCTACGAGCAGTACTTC. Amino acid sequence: CASSEAGGSSYEQYF.

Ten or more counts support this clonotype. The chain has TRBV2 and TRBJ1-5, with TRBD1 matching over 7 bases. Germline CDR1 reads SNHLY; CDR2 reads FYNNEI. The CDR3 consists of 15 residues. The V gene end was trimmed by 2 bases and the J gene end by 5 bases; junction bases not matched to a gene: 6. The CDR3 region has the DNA TGTGCCAGCAGTGAAATGGGACAGAGATATCAGCCCCAGCATTTT. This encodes CASSEMGQRYQPQHF.

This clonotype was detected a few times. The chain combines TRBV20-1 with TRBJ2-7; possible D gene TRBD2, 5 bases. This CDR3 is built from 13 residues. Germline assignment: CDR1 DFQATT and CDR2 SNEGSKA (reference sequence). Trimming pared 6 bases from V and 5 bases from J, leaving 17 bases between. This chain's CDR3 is CSANLVALNEQYF. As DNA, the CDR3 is TGCAGTGCCAACCTGGTAGCGTTGAACGAGCAGTACTTC.

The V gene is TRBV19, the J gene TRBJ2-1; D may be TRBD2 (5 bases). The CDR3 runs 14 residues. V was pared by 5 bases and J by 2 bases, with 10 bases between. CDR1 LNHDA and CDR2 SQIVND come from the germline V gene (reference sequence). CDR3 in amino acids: CASSSGIAYNEQFF. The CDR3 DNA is TGTGCCAGTAGTTCGGGGATAGCCTACAATGAGCAGTTCTTC.

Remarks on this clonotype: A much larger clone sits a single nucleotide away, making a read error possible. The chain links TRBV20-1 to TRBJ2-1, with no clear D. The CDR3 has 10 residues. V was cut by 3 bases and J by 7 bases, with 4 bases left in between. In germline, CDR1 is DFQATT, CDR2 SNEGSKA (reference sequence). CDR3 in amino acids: CSASRNEQFF. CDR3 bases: TGCAGTGCTAGTAGGAATGAGCAGTTCTTC.

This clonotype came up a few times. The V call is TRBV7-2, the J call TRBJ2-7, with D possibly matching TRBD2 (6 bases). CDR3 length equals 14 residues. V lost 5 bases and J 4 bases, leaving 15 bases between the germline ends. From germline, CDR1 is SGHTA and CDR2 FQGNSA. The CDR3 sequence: CASSPTPGRYEQYF. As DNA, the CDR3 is TGTGCCAGCAGCCCAACGCCAGGGAGGTACGAGCAGTACTTC.

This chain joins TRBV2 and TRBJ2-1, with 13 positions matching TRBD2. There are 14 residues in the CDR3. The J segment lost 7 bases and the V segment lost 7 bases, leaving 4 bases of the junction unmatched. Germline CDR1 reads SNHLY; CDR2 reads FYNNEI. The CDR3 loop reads CASTGGLAGNEQFF. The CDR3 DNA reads TGTGCCAGCACCGGGGGACTAGCGGGAAATGAGCAGTTCTTC.